The present T cell receptor beta chain was sequenced within a study of human T cells and chemical hapten exposure. Study information: From small differences in pooled library volume came most of the variation in per-sample TCR yields. Study-level results: TCRs at a frequency above 1 in 1000 stayed unchanged with DPC sensitization.

It was unfractionated whole blood from which total RNA was extracted. The sample holds many counts of this clonotype. The antigen is undetermined. Unique molecular identifiers were attached to individual cDNA molecules during library preparation. One entry per CDR3 protein results from TCRdb running MiXCR on the reads. The sample shows about 120,000 distinct CDR3 sequences, over 6.5% of them seen only once. The CDR3 sequence is 15 residues long. The V gene end was trimmed by 4 bases and the J gene end by 5 bases; junction bases not matched to a gene: 10. Germline V CDR1 and CDR2: MNHEY, SVGAGI. The sequencing input was whole blood. This sequence was found in a human donor in good health. Some clones in this sample may be carry-over from other donors' samples. The gene calls are TRBV6-5 and TRBJ1-2; 7 nucleotides match TRBD1. CDR3 region: CASSLVGTAVYGYTF. The CDR3 bases are TGTGCCAGCAGTTTAGTTGGGACAGCAGTATATGGCTACACCTTC.